The 25 T cell receptor beta chains below all came from one sample that was sequenced in a study of early stage breast cancer tumors. Only in-frame clones appear in the TCRdb table, and some are missing; sequencing was by immunoSEQ multiplex PCR. The data show 45,000 to 60,000 clones, with roughly four fifths seen just once and under 1.5% held by the top ten. Sequenced input: blood. Every receptor here comes from a person between 50 and 60 years old with breast cancer.

The chain joins TRBV15 to TRBJ2-2; TRBD2 matches 11 bases. CDR3 length: 18 residues. The germline V gene encodes CDR1 LNHNV and CDR2 YYDKDF (reference sequence). V lost 4 bases and J lost 3; bases outside the gene matches: 10. The chain's CDR3 is CATSTRRSGRGDTGELFF. The CDR3 DNA follows: TGTGCCACCAGCACTCGACGTAGCGGGAGGGGGGACACCGGGGAGCTGTTTTTT.

This clone was seen only a few times. This chain uses TRBV19 with TRBJ1-5, with a tentative D call TRBD1 (5 bases). V was cut by 10 bases and J by 6 bases, with 22 bases left in between. The CDR3 sequence is 15 residues long. Germline V gene data show CDR1 as LNHDA and CDR2 as SQIVND (reference sequence). The CDR3 sequence: CATKISIRQPQPQHF. The DNA for the CDR3 is TGTGCCACCAAAATTTCGATTCGACAGCCTCAGCCCCAGCATTTT.

J is TRBJ1-1 and V is TRBV18; D is ambiguous. Trimming took 2 bases from V and 2 from J, leaving 6 bases between them. The germline V gene encodes CDR1 KGHSH and CDR2 LQKENI. The CDR3 contains 13 residues. CDR3 loop: CASSPSANTEAFF. CDR3 nucleotide sequence: TGTGCCAGCTCACCAAGTGCCAACACTGAAGCTTTCTTT. Full variable domain (rest looked up from reference TRBV18 and TRBJ1-1): NAGVMQNPRHLVRRRGQEARLRCSPMKGHSHVYWYRQLPEEGLKFMVYLQKENIIDESGMPKERFSAEFPKEGPSILRIQQVVRGDSAAYFCASSPSANTEAFFGQGTRLTVV.

Only one count was recorded for this clone. The CDR3 sequence: CASSLGTGANEQFF. CDR3 DNA sequence: TGCGCCAGCAGCTTGGGTACAGGGGCCAATGAGCAGTTCTTC. The chain combines TRBV5-1 with TRBJ2-1; 7 bases are shared with TRBD1. V lost 0 bases and J lost 6; bases outside the gene matches: 3. Germline V lookup: CDR1 SGHRS, CDR2 YFSETQ. CDR3 size: 14 residues. The full variable domain, in which reference TRBV5-1 and TRBJ2-1 provide the parts outside the CDR3, is KAGVTQTPRYLIKTRGQQVTLSCSPISGHRSVSWYQQTPGQGLQFLFEYFSETQRNKGNFPGRFSGRQFSNSRSEMNVSTLELGDSALYLCASSLGTGANEQFFGPGTRLTVL.

The rearrangement uses TRBV2 and TRBJ2-2, with 7 positions matching TRBD1. This CDR3 has 13 amino acids. J lost 4 bases, V lost 6 bases, and 2 bases had no gene match. The germline V gene encodes CDR1 SNHLY and CDR2 FYNNEI. CDR3 in amino acids: CASRGQSTGELFF. Written as DNA, the CDR3 is TGTGCCAGCAGGGGACAGTCCACCGGGGAGCTGTTTTTT. Supplemented by reference TRBV2 and TRBJ2-2, the full variable domain reads EPEVTQTPSHQVTQMGQEVILRCVPISNHLYFYWYRQILGQKVEFLVSFYNNEISEKSEIFDDQFSVERPDGSNFTLKIRSTKLEDSAMYFCASRGQSTGELFFGEGSRLTVL.

A few counts support this clone. The rearrangement links TRBV29-1 to TRBJ2-2; D gene ambiguous. This CDR3 has 12 residues. V lost 4 bases and J 5 bases, leaving 8 bases between the germline ends. CDR1 is SQVTM and CDR2 is ANQGSEA in the germline V gene. The CDR3 sequence is CSVVGWTGELFF. CDR3 in DNA: TGCAGCGTTGTGGGGTGGACCGGGGAGCTGTTTTTT.

This chain links TRBV6-5 with TRBJ2-7; 8 bases are shared with TRBD2. Losses at the gene ends were 2 bases for V and 2 bases for J; bases not matched to a gene: 8. Germline V gives CDR1 MNHEY, CDR2 SVGAGI. This CDR3 spans 16 amino acids. CDR3 nucleotides: TGTGCCAGCAGTTACCCCGGGGTGCGGGGGGCCTACGAGCAGTACTTC. It codes for CASSYPGVRGAYEQYF.

The chain couples TRBV27 to TRBJ2-7; 11 positions agree with TRBD1. This CDR3 has 16 amino acids. With V trimmed by 0 bases and J by 3 bases, 4 bases remained unmatched. Germline V gene sequence: CDR1 MNHEY, CDR2 SMNVEV (reference sequence). In DNA form, the CDR3 reads TGTGCCAGCAGTTTATCACCGGGACAGGGGGTCTACGAGCAGTACTTC. Translated: CASSLSPGQGVYEQYF.

The chain employs TRBV15 and TRBJ2-2; D is perhaps TRBD1 (6 bases). The CDR3 has 16 amino acids. V gave up 3 bases and J gave up 1 base, with 12 bases separating them. From germline, CDR1 is LNHNV and CDR2 YYDKDF (reference sequence). The CDR3 bases are TGTGCCACCAGCAGCGCTCCCAGGGGGAACACCGGGGAGCTGTTTTTT. Its protein product is CATSSAPRGNTGELFF.

The chain has TRBV5-6 and TRBJ2-5; a weak D match, TRBD1 (6 bases). Trimming cost V 8 bases and J 3 bases, with 17 bases left between them. The CDR3 consists of 14 residues. Germline assignment: CDR1 SGHDT and CDR2 YYEEEE. For the CDR3, the DNA is TGTGCCAGTTCCTGGGAAGGGGGTGAAGAGACCCAGTACTTC. Encoded protein: CASSWEGGEETQYF.

The V and J genes are TRBV19 and TRBJ1-1; D remains ambiguous. Between the trimmed V and J ends, which lost 4 bases and 5 bases, there was a span of 11 bases. Germline V gene sequence: CDR1 LNHDA, CDR2 SQIVND (reference sequence). This CDR3 is built from 13 residues. CDR3 in amino acids: CASSTSGFTEAFF. CDR3 nucleotides: TGTGCCAGTAGTACATCTGGATTTACTGAAGCTTTCTTT.

The gene calls are TRBV6-5 and TRBJ2-1; D unresolved. The germline gives CDR1 MNHEY, CDR2 SVGAGI. The CDR3 has 15 residues. V was shortened by 2 bases and J by 0 bases, with 8 bases between the two germline ends. The CDR3 bases are TGTGCCAGCAGTTACGGGCGGAGCTCCTACAATGAGCAGTTCTTC. Its protein product is CASSYGRSSYNEQFF.

In its sample, this clone is medium-sized. Other nucleotide sequences in the sample specify the same CDR3. The rearrangement joins TRBV2 to TRBJ2-3; D is perhaps TRBD1 (5 bases). Germline assignment: CDR1 SNHLY and CDR2 FYNNEI. Trimming cost V 1 base and J 1 base, with 6 bases left between them. This CDR3 contains 14 residues. CDR3 nucleotides: TGTGCCAGCAGTGAAGGGGGCGGCACAGATACGCAGTATTTT. Its protein is CASSEGGGTDTQYF.

This clone was counted between two and nine times. The V call is TRBV10-3, the J call TRBJ1-6, with TRBD1 as a possible D gene (5 bases). Germline assignment: CDR1 ENHRY and CDR2 SYGVKD. This CDR3 is built from 13 residues. The V end lost 6 bases, the J end lost 6 bases, and 9 bases lay between the germline ends. The CDR3 loop is CAISQGGNSPLHF. The CDR3 DNA sequence: TGTGCCATCAGCCAGGGAGGTAATTCACCCCTCCACTTT.

This chain uses TRBV4-3 with TRBJ1-1, with D maybe TRBD1 (6 bases). CDR3 length equals 14 residues. Germline CDR1 reads LGHNA; CDR2 reads YSLEER. V was shortened by 4 bases and J by 5 bases, with 14 bases between the two germline ends. The CDR3, as DNA: TGCGCCAGCAGCCTGACTACAGGGAAAACTGAAGCTTTCTTT. The encoded protein is CASSLTTGKTEAFF.

The chain employs TRBV5-5 and TRBJ2-5, with D unresolved. In germline, CDR1 is SGHKS, CDR2 YYEKEE (reference sequence). There are 15 residues in the CDR3. The V end lost 4 bases, the J end lost 1 base, and 14 bases lay between the germline ends. This CDR3 is CASSHQNQLQETQYF. The CDR3 coding sequence is TGTGCCAGCAGCCATCAAAACCAACTCCAAGAGACCCAGTACTTC.

V is TRBV11-3 and J is TRBJ2-7; 9 bases line up with TRBD2. The CDR3 loop spans 15 amino acids. Germline CDR1 is SGHNT and CDR2 is YENEEA. Trimming took 2 bases from V and 2 from J; bases not matched to a gene: 4. As DNA, the CDR3 is TGTGCCAGCAGCTTACAGGCGGGGGGGACCTACGAGCAGTACTTC. Translating gives CASSLQAGGTYEQYF.

DNA for the CDR3: TGCGCCAGCAGCCTAACGGACAGGGAGGCCTACGAGCAGTACTTC. It specifies CASSLTDREAYEQYF. The genes are TRBV4-1 and TRBJ2-7; 8 bases fit TRBD1. V lost 4 bases and J lost 2; bases outside the gene matches: 7. Germline V gene data show CDR1 as MGHRA and CDR2 as YSYEKL. CDR3 size: 15 residues.

The chain has TRBV29-1 and TRBJ1-4; a possible D gene is TRBD1 (6 bases). CDR3 size: 13 residues. Per the germline V gene, CDR1 is SQVTM and CDR2 is ANQGSEA. V was shortened by 3 bases and J by 5 bases, with 10 bases between the two germline ends. CDR3: CSVEGAGNEKLFF. CDR3 sequence (DNA): TGCAGCGTTGAGGGGGCCGGAAATGAAAAACTGTTTTTT.

This clone was counted only a few times. The CDR3 DNA is TGTGCCAGCAGCTTAGCGGGCAGGGCGGCTAATGAAAAACTGTTTTTT. This sequence encodes CASSLAGRAANEKLFF. This sequence joins TRBV7-6 and TRBJ1-4; a possible D gene is TRBD1 (5 bases). V lost 0 bases, J lost 3 bases, and 11 bases lay in between. Germline V CDR1 and CDR2: SGHVS, FNYEAQ. The CDR3 has 16 amino acids. Full variable domain (outside the CDR3, taken from reference TRBV7-6 and TRBJ1-4): GAGVSQSPRYKVTKRGQDVALRCDPISGHVSLYWYRQALGQGPEFLTYFNYEAQQDKSGLPNDRFSAERPEGSISTLTIQRTEQRDSAMYRCASSLAGRAANEKLFFGSGTQLSVL.

V gene TRBV12-5 combines with J gene TRBJ2-2; weak D call: TRBD2 (5 bases). The V and J ends lost 7 bases and 13 bases respectively, with 16 bases between them. Germline CDR1 reads LGHNT; CDR2 reads FRNRAP. The CDR3 sequence is 12 residues long. The CDR3 sequence is CASAPDEGALFF. CDR3 nucleotide sequence: TGTGCTAGTGCCCCGGATGAGGGAGCGCTGTTTTTT.

This clone has only a few counts. The V gene is TRBV5-1, the J gene TRBJ2-7; no definite D call. Trimming left V 0 bases short and J 5 bases short, with 9 bases between. CDR3 size: 13 residues. Looked up from germline, CDR1 is SGHRS and CDR2 is YFSETQ. CDR3 residues: CASSLGGLDEQYF. The DNA of the CDR3 is TGCGCCAGCAGCTTGGGGGGTCTGGACGAGCAGTACTTC.

V and J are TRBV7-6 and TRBJ2-1, with D tentatively TRBD2 (5 bases). The CDR3 has 13 amino acids. CDR1 is SGHVS, CDR2 FNYEAQ, per germline. Trimming removed 5 bases at V and 6 bases at J, with 11 bases between. DNA of the CDR3: TGTGCCAGCAGCCCACGGGGAAGCAATGAGCAGTTCTTC. As protein: CASSPRGSNEQFF.

The rearrangement uses TRBV5-3 and TRBJ1-4, with D unresolved. TRBV5-3 is filed as an ORF, its function uncertain. The CDR3 sequence is 18 residues long. The V end lost 1 base, the J end lost 2 bases, and 18 bases lay between the germline ends. This CDR3 is CARSLKCGRSATNEKLFF. The CDR3 bases are TGTGCCAGAAGCTTGAAGTGCGGGAGGAGTGCGACTAATGAAAAACTGTTTTTT.

The rearrangement uses TRBV5-1 and TRBJ1-4; D is uncertain. This CDR3 region has 14 residues. CDR1 and CDR2 from the germline V gene are SGHRS and YFSETQ. V was trimmed by 0 bases and J by 8 bases, leaving 11 bases between them. The CDR3 DNA sequence: TGCGCCAGCAGCTTGGTAGGGTCTAGCGAAAAACTGTTTTTT. Its protein is CASSLVGSSEKLFF.